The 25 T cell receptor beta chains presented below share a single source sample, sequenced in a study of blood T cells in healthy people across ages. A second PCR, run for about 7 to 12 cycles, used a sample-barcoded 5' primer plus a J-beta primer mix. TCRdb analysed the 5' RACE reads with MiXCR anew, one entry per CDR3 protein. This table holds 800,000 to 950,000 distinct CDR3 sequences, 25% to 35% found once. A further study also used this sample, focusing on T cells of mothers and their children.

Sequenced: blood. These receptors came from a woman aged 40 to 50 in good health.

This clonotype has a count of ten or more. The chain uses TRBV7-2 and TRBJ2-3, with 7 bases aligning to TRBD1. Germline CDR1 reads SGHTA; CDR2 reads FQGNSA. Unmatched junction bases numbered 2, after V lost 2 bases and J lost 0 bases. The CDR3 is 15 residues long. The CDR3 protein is CASSLWGQSTDTQYF. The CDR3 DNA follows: TGTGCCAGCAGCTTATGGGGACAGAGCACAGATACGCAGTATTTT.

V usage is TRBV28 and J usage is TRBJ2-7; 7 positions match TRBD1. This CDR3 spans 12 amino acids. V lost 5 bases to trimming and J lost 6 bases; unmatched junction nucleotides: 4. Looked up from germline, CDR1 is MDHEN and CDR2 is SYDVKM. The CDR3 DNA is TGTGCCAGCAGTCAACAGGGGTTCGAGCAGTACTTC. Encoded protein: CASSQQGFEQYF.

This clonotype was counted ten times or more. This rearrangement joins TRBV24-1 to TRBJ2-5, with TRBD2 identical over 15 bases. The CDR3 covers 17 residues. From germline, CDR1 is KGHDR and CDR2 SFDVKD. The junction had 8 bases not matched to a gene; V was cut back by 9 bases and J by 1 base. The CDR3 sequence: CATSAGTSGGSQETQYF. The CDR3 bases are TGTGCCACCTCAGCTGGGACTAGCGGGGGGTCCCAAGAGACCCAGTACTTC.

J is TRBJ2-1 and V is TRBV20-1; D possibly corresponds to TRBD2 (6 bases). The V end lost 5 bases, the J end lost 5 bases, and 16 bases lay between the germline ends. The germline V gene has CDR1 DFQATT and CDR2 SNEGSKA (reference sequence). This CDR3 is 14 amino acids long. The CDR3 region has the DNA TGCAGTGCTGAGAGGCGACTAGGTGACAATGAGCAGTTCTTC. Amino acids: CSAERRLGDNEQFF.

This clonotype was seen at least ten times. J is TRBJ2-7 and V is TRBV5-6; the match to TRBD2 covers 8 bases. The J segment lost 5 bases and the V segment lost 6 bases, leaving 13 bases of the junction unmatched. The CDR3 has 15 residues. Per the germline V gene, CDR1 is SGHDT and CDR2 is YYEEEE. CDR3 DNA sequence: TGTGCCAGCACCCCACGGGGGGGACGTCGAAACGAGCAGTACTTC. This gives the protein CASTPRGGRRNEQYF.

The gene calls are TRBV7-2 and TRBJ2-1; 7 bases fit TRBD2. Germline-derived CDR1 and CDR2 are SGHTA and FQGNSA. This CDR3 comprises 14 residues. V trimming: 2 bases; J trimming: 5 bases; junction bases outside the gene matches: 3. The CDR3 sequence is CASSLSGEHNEQFF. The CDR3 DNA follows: TGTGCCAGCAGCTTAAGCGGGGAGCACAATGAGCAGTTCTTC.

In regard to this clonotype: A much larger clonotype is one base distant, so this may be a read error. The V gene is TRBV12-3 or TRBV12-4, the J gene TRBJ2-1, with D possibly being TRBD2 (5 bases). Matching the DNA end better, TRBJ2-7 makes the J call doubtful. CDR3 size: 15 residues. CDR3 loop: CASSFLRDSDNEQYF. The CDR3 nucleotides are TGTGCCAGCAGTTTTCTGAGGGATTCAGACAATGAGCAGTACTTC.

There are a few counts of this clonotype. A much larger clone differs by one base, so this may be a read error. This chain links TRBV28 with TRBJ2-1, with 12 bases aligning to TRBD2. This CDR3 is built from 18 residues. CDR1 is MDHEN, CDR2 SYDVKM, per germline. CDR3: CASSFLSSGGAYDNVQFF. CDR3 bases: TGTGCCAGCAGTTTCCTTTCTAGCGGGGGGGCTTACGACAATGTGCAGTTCTTC.

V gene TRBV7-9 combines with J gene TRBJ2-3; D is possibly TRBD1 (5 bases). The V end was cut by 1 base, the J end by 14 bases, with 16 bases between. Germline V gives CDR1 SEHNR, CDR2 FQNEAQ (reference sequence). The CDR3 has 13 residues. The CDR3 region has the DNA TGTGCCAGCAGCTTAGAAGGGGTAGCCCGATCGTATTTT. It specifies CASSLEGVARSYF.

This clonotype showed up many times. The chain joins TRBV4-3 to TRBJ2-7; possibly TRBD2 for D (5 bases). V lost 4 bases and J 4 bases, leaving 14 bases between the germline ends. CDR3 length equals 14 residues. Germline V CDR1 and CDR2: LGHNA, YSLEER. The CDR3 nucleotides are TGCGCCAGCAGCCGCCGGTTTGAGGGTTACGAGCAGTACTTC. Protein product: CASSRRFEGYEQYF.

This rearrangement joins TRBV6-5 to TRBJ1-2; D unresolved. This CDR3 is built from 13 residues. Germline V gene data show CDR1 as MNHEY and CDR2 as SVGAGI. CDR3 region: CATRNLANYGYTF. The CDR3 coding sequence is TGTGCTACGCGGAACCTAGCTAACTATGGCTACACCTTC.

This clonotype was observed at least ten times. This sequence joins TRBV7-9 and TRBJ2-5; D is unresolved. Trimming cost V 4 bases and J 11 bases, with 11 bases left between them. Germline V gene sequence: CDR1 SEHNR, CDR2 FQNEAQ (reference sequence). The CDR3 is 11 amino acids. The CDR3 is CASSSQEEQYF. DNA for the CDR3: TGTGCCAGCAGCTCCCAAGAGGAGCAGTACTTC.

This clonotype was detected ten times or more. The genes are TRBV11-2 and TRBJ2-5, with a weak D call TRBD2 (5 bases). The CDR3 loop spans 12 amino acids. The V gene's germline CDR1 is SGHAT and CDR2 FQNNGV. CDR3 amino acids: CAVGILQETQYF. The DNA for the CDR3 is TGTGCTGTCGGGATCCTACAAGAGACCCAGTACTTC.

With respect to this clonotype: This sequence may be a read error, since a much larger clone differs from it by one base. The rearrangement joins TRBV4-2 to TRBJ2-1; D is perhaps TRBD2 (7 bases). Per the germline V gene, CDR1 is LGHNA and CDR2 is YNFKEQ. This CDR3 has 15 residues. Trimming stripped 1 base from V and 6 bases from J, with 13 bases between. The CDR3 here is CASSQGGRGGNEQFF. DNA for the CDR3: TGTGCCAGCAGCCAAGGGGGTAGGGGGGGCAATGAGCAGTTCTTC.

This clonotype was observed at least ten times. The CDR3 spells CASKSGPNSNTEAFF. The CDR3 DNA reads TGTGCCAGTAAATCAGGGCCTAATTCTAACACTGAAGCTTTCTTT. The V gene is TRBV19, the J gene TRBJ1-1; weak D call: TRBD1 (5 bases). CDR3 length equals 15 residues. CDR1 is LNHDA, CDR2 SQIVND, per germline (reference sequence). V lost 7 bases, J lost 2 bases, and 17 bases lay in between.

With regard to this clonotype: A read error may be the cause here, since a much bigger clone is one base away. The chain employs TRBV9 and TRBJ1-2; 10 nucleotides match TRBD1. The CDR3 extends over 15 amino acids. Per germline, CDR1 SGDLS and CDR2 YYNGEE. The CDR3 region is CAGSEEPGQGIGYTF. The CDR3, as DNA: TGTGCCGGCAGCGAAGAGCCGGGACAGGGGATTGGCTACACCTTC.

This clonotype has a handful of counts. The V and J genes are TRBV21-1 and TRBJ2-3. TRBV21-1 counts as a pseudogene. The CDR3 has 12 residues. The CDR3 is CARQASTDTQYF. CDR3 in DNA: TGTGCCAGACAGGCCAGCACAGATACGCAGTATTTT.

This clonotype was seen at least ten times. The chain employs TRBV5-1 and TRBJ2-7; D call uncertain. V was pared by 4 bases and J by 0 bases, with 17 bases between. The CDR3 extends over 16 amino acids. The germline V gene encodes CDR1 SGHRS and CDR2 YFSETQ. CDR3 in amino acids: CASSMPQVAHSYEQYF. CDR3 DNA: TGCGCCAGCAGCATGCCTCAGGTAGCACACTCCTACGAGCAGTACTTC.

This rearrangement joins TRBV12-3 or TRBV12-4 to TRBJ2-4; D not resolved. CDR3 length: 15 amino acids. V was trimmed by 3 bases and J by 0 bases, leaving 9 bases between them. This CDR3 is CASSFYRSAKNIQYF. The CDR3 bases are TGTGCCAGCAGTTTCTACAGATCAGCCAAAAACATTCAGTACTTC.

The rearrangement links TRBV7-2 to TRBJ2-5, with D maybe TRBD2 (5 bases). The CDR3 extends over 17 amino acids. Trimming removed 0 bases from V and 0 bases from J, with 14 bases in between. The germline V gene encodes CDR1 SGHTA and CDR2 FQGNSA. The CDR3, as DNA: TGTGCCAGCAGCTTAGCGATAGGAGGCCTGTACCAAGAGACCCAGTACTTC. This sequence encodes CASSLAIGGLYQETQYF.

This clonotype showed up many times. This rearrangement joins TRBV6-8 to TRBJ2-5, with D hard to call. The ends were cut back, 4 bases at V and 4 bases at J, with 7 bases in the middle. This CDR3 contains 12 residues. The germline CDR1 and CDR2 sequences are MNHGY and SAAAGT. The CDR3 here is CASSSFGETQYF. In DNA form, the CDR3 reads TGTGCCAGCAGTTCTTTCGGAGAGACCCAGTACTTC.

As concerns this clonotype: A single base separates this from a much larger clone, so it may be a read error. The CDR3 here is CSVAEAGVDRPQHF. The CDR3 region has the DNA TGCAGCGTTGCGGAGGCAGGGGTCGATCGGCCCCAGCATTTT. V usage is TRBV29-1 and J usage is TRBJ1-5; possibly TRBD1 for D (6 bases). Trimming stripped 4 bases from V and 9 bases from J, with 19 bases between. CDR1 SQVTM and CDR2 ANQGSEA come from the germline V gene. The CDR3 has 14 residues.

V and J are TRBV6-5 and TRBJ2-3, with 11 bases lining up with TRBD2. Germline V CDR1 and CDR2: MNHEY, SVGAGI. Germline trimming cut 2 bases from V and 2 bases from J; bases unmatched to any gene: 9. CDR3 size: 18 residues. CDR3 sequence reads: CASSYTESSGGPTDTQYF. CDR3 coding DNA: TGTGCCAGCAGTTACACGGAATCTAGCGGGGGGCCCACAGATACGCAGTATTTT.

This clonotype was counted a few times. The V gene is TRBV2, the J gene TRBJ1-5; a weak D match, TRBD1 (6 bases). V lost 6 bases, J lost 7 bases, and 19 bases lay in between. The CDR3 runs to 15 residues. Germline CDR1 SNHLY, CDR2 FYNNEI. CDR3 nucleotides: TGTGCCAGCAGGCGGGATCTTCTCGGGGGCCAGCCCCAGCATTTT. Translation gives CASRRDLLGGQPQHF.

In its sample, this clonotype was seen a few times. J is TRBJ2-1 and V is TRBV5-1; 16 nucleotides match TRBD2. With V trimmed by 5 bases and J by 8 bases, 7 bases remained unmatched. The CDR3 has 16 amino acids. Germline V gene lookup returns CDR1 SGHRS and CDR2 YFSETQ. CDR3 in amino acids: CASRIGTSGGADEQFF. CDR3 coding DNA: TGCGCCAGCAGGATTGGGACTAGCGGGGGGGCCGATGAGCAGTTCTTC.